This entry is about one TCR beta chain. This specimen belongs to a study of shared T cell receptors in the human thymus. Germline V lookup: CDR1 GTSNPN, CDR2 SVGIG (reference sequence). CDR3 length: 14 residues. Deletions cut 0 bases from V and 6 bases from J, with 14 bases between. Assay: immunoSEQ multiplex PCR; the TCRdb copy retains only in-frame clones and omits some. The sample holds hundreds of thousands of clones, more than 75% seen once. The sample was also linked to a second study, of human thymus T cells. That study reports: Corrective cardiac surgery supplied the resected thymus tissue. In unrelated individuals, thymic repertoires overlapped highly, according to related research.

The origin of this receptor is a boy younger than two with a congenital heart defect. This chain uses TRBV30 with TRBJ1-2; D unresolved. Sequences were obtained from thymocytes. The CDR3 protein is CAWSVRRRGNGYTF. CDR3 coding DNA: TGTGCCTGGAGTGTACGGAGGCGAGGGAATGGCTACACCTTC.